Presented here are 26 T cell receptor beta chains from one specimen sequenced in a study of regulatory T cells. Findings of the study overall: In CD3G deficiency, regulatory T cells had lower Shannon diversity than autologous conventional CD4+ and control regulatory cells.

The primer mix had 52 TRBV and 13 TRBJ primers. Clones were read by immunoSEQ multiplex PCR, and TCRdb kept only the in-frame ones, dropping some. The sample lists 4,100 or so clones; 91% were seen once. No antigen has been identified for these receptors. The sequencing sample was made of CD4+ Tregs sorted from blood. These receptors were collected from a child under 10 years old with CD3G deficiency.

This chain links TRBV10-1 with TRBJ2-7, with 9 positions matching TRBD2. Looked up from germline, CDR1 is WNHNN and CDR2 is SYGVQD (reference sequence). CDR3 length equals 17 residues. The ends lost 7 bases at V and 5 bases at J; junction bases unmatched: 18. CDR3 region: CASTSPPLGTSRNEQYF. CDR3 DNA sequence: TGCGCCAGCACCAGCCCCCCTCTCGGGACTAGCAGGAACGAGCAGTACTTC.

This sequence joins TRBV28 and TRBJ2-5, with D possibly being TRBD2 (6 bases). Germline V gives CDR1 MDHEN, CDR2 SYDVKM. The CDR3 spans 12 residues. Trimming stripped 1 base from V and 7 bases from J, with 7 bases between. CDR3 residues: CASSLYGGTQYF. The CDR3 DNA reads as TGTGCCAGCAGTTTATACGGGGGGACCCAGTACTTC.

The chain is built from TRBV11-2 and TRBJ2-2; no definite D call. V lost 3 bases and J 6 bases, leaving 8 bases between the germline ends. CDR1 and CDR2 (germline): SGHAT, FQNNGV. This CDR3 contains 13 residues. CDR3 bases: TGTGCCAGCAGCTTTTACCAGTCCGGGGAGCTGTTTTTT. Its protein is CASSFYQSGELFF.

The CDR3 sequence is CASSLRGRNYNEQFF. The DNA of the CDR3 is TGTGCCAGCAGTTTACGAGGGAGGAACTACAATGAGCAGTTCTTC. This chain uses TRBV28 with TRBJ2-1; D might be TRBD2 (6 bases). The CDR3 consists of 15 residues. The ends were cut back, 2 bases at V and 3 bases at J, with 11 bases in the middle. Germline CDR1 is MDHEN and CDR2 is SYDVKM.

V usage is TRBV6-1 and J usage is TRBJ2-7, with D hard to call. Germline V CDR1 and CDR2: MNHNS, SASEGT. The CDR3 totals 13 residues. The V gene lost 4 bases and the J gene lost 5 bases, with 12 bases spanning the gap. The CDR3 sequence: CASSVGQHHEQYF. CDR3 in DNA: TGTGCCAGCAGTGTTGGTCAGCACCACGAGCAGTACTTC.

This clone occurred once. The V call is TRBV28, the J call TRBJ1-2; TRBD1 aligns across 7 bases. The V and J ends lost 6 bases and 4 bases, in that order; junction bases with no gene match: 5. The CDR3 runs 13 residues. CDR1 is MDHEN and CDR2 is SYDVKM in the germline V gene. The CDR3: CASRDGQAYGYTF. The CDR3 DNA sequence: TGTGCCAGCAGGGATGGACAGGCCTATGGCTACACCTTC.

The chain carries TRBV5-1 and TRBJ2-2; no definite D call. Per the germline V gene, CDR1 is SGHRS and CDR2 is YFSETQ. Trimming stripped 0 bases from V and 0 bases from J, with 12 bases between. The CDR3 is made up of 17 amino acids. CDR3 in amino acids: CASSLVKGPANTGELFF. Written as DNA, the CDR3 is TGCGCCAGCAGCTTGGTCAAGGGCCCAGCGAACACCGGGGAGCTGTTTTTT.

The chain employs TRBV10-2 and TRBJ2-6; D is ambiguous. CDR1 and CDR2 from the germline V gene are WSHSY and SAAADI. The CDR3 contains 14 residues. V was pared by 9 bases and J by 1 base, with 10 bases between. CDR3 loop: CASSPQSGANVLTF. In DNA form, the CDR3 reads TGCGCCAGTTCCCCTCAGTCTGGGGCCAACGTCCTGACTTTC.

The count of this clone is one. CDR3 sequence (DNA): TGTGCCATCAGTGGTAGCGGGAGCGAGCAGTACTTC. It translates to CAISGSGSEQYF. This chain connects TRBV10-3 to TRBJ2-7; 9 bases line up with TRBD2. V lost 4 bases to trimming and J lost 6 bases; unmatched junction nucleotides: 1. The CDR3 consists of 12 residues. CDR1 is ENHRY and CDR2 is SYGVKD in the germline V gene.

V is TRBV5-1 and J is TRBJ2-1; maybe TRBD2 (6 bases). CDR3 length equals 13 residues. V was cut by 1 base and J by 9 bases, with 11 bases left in between. CDR1 and CDR2 from the germline V gene are SGHRS and YFSETQ. The CDR3 DNA follows: TGCGCCAGCAGCTTGATGGGAGGATCTGAGCAGTTCTTC. Translating it yields CASSLMGGSEQFF.

This chain links TRBV28 with TRBJ2-3; D gene uncertain. V gave up 4 bases and J gave up 2 bases, with 4 bases separating them. The germline V gene has CDR1 MDHEN and CDR2 SYDVKM. There are 12 residues in the CDR3. In nucleotides, the CDR3 is TGTGCCAGCAGTTCCCCCACAGATACGCAGTATTTT. Its translation is CASSSPTDTQYF.

This clone was seen once. This chain joins TRBV6-1 and TRBJ1-1, with D maybe TRBD1 (6 bases). With 6 bases removed from V and 1 base from J, the gap between germline ends came to 9 bases. Looked up from germline, CDR1 is MNHNS and CDR2 is SASEGT. This CDR3 has 13 residues. CDR3 sequence: CASSGGRNTEAFF. The DNA for the CDR3 is TGTGCCAGCAGCGGGGGGCGGAACACTGAAGCTTTCTTT.

The chain has TRBV10-3 and TRBJ2-7; 8 bases map to TRBD2. V trimming: 2 bases; J trimming: 5 bases; junction bases outside the gene matches: 2. Germline-derived CDR1 and CDR2 are ENHRY and SYGVKD. The CDR3 is made up of 13 amino acids. The CDR3 reads CAISEREGNEQYF. CDR3 bases: TGTGCCATCAGTGAGCGGGAGGGTAACGAGCAGTACTTC.

V and J are TRBV5-6 and TRBJ2-3; 13 bases line up with TRBD2. Losses at the gene ends were 4 bases for V and 3 bases for J; bases not matched to a gene: 5. Germline lookup yields CDR1 SGHDT and CDR2 YYEEEE. The CDR3 runs to 16 residues. Here the CDR3 reads CASSALTSGRTDTQYF. The CDR3 DNA follows: TGTGCCAGCAGCGCGTTGACTAGCGGGAGGACAGATACGCAGTATTTT.

The chain recombines TRBV6-1 with TRBJ2-3, with D perhaps matching TRBD1 (6 bases). This CDR3 has 14 residues. CDR1 and CDR2 from the germline V gene are MNHNS and SASEGT. The germline V and J ends were trimmed by 2 bases and 5 bases, with 11 bases remaining between them. The CDR3 bases are TGTGCCAGCAGTGAACCCCTCAGGGGAGATACGCAGTATTTT. It translates to CASSEPLRGDTQYF.

The V gene is TRBV10-3, the J gene TRBJ2-7; 7 positions agree with TRBD2. The V gene end was trimmed by 10 bases and the J gene end by 2 bases; junction bases not matched to a gene: 5. The length of the CDR3 is 12 residues. The V gene's germline CDR1 is ENHRY and CDR2 SYGVKD. The CDR3 here is CATSGLAYEQYF. CDR3 nucleotides: TGTGCCACCAGCGGACTAGCCTACGAGCAGTACTTC.

This chain connects TRBV28 to TRBJ2-3; TRBD2 agrees at 10 bases. With V trimmed by 2 bases and J by 5 bases, 4 bases remained unmatched. Germline CDR1 and CDR2: MDHEN and SYDVKM. CDR3 length: 15 residues. CDR3 sequence reads: CASSLLAGVRDTQYF. Written as DNA, the CDR3 is TGTGCCAGCAGTTTACTAGCGGGAGTCCGAGATACGCAGTATTTT. Together with reference TRBV28 and TRBJ2-3, the CDR3 gives the full variable domain: DVKVTQSSRYLVKRTGEKVFLECVQDMDHENMFWYRQDPGLGLRLIYFSYDVKMKEKGDIPEGYSVSREKKERFSLILESASTNQTSMYLCASSLLAGVRDTQYFGPGTRLTVL.

The V and J genes are TRBV10-3 and TRBJ2-7, with D possibly being TRBD1 (5 bases). The germline gives CDR1 ENHRY, CDR2 SYGVKD. The CDR3 covers 16 residues. The V end was cut by 1 base, the J end by 4 bases, with 17 bases between. CDR3 bases: TGTGCCATCAGTGAGTTTTCCACACAGGCCGGTTACGAGCAGTACTTC. It yields the protein CAISEFSTQAGYEQYF.

This chain uses TRBV7-8 with TRBJ2-3, with D perhaps TRBD2 (5 bases). Germline-derived CDR1 and CDR2 are SGHVS and FQNEAQ. V lost 8 bases and J 6 bases, leaving 18 bases between the germline ends. The CDR3 contains 14 residues. The CDR3 nucleotides read TGTGCCAGCGCCCAAAGAGGGCACTGGGATACGCAGTATTTT. Protein product: CASAQRGHWDTQYF.

The rearrangement uses TRBV28 and TRBJ1-1; D is undetermined. The CDR3 loop spans 15 amino acids. Between the trimmed V and J ends, which lost 4 bases and 1 base, there was a span of 13 bases. Germline V CDR1 and CDR2: MDHEN, SYDVKM. CDR3 protein: CASSSAAHWNTEAFF. CDR3 coding DNA: TGTGCCAGCAGTTCGGCCGCCCACTGGAACACTGAAGCTTTCTTT.

This clone was counted a few times. This chain links TRBV28 with TRBJ2-3, with no clear D. V lost 6 bases, J lost 0 bases, and 7 bases lay in between. Germline V gene lookup returns CDR1 MDHEN and CDR2 SYDVKM. The CDR3 runs 13 residues. CDR3 coding DNA: TGTGCCAGCAGCCTACCTAGCACAGATACGCAGTATTTT. It is translated as CASSLPSTDTQYF.

This clone came up a few times. The rearrangement joins TRBV28 to TRBJ2-4; tentatively, D is TRBD2 (6 bases). There are 13 residues in the CDR3. From germline, CDR1 is MDHEN and CDR2 SYDVKM. V lost 10 bases and J 0 bases, leaving 10 bases between the germline ends. The CDR3 loop reads CATQAGAKNIQYF. The CDR3 DNA reads as TGTGCCACTCAAGCGGGAGCCAAAAACATTCAGTACTTC. The full variable domain, completed using reference TRBV28 and TRBJ2-4, is DVKVTQSSRYLVKRTGEKVFLECVQDMDHENMFWYRQDPGLGLRLIYFSYDVKMKEKGDIPEGYSVSREKKERFSLILESASTNQTSMYLCATQAGAKNIQYFGAGTRLSVL.

The chain combines TRBV6-1 with TRBJ2-7; possibly TRBD2 for D (6 bases). V was clipped by 7 bases and J by 3 bases, with 16 bases between them. The CDR3 is made up of 14 amino acids. Germline V lookup: CDR1 MNHNS, CDR2 SASEGT. This chain's CDR3 is CASNRLGGVYEQYF. The CDR3 coding sequence is TGTGCCAGCAATCGATTGGGGGGAGTCTACGAGCAGTACTTC.

The chain joins TRBV28 to TRBJ2-5; TRBD2 matches 8 bases. The CDR3 has 15 residues. From germline, CDR1 is MDHEN and CDR2 SYDVKM. The junction had 4 bases not matched to a gene; V was cut back by 3 bases and J by 1 base. DNA for the CDR3: TGTGCCAGCAGTTTTGGGGGACTAGGCCAAGAGACCCAGTACTTC. Protein sequence: CASSFGGLGQETQYF.

V is TRBV21-1 and J is TRBJ1-2; the DNA was not compared with TRBD1, the D call given in the table. TRBV21-1 is given as a pseudogene. The CDR3 runs 16 residues. The CDR3 sequence: CASSNTLGQESYGYTF. CDR3 coding DNA: TGTGCCAGCAGCAATACTCTCGGTCAGGAAAGCTATGGCTACACCTTC.

CDR3 residues: CASSPSGGGYEQYF. CDR3 DNA: TGTGCCAGCAGTCCCTCGGGGGGCGGCTACGAGCAGTACTTC. The chain combines TRBV6-1 with TRBJ2-7, with a possible D match to TRBD2 (7 bases). Germline CDR1 and CDR2: MNHNS and SASEGT. V was pared by 5 bases and J by 3 bases, with 14 bases between. This CDR3 has 14 residues.